The clone carrying this TCR beta chain was seen more than once but under ten times. These data belong to a study of T-cell memory formation after mild COVID-19. At the level of the study: TCR clusters were mostly donor specific.

Amplification by 5'RACE using constant-segment primers produced TCR alpha and TCR beta cDNA libraries that carried sample barcodes and UMIs. A single record per CDR3 protein comes from TCRdb applying MiXCR to the 5' RACE reads. This table has about 450,000 distinct CDR3 sequences, less than 25% appearing once. Germline loops: CDR1 LGHDT, CDR2 YNNKEL (reference sequence). The CDR3 is 14 amino acids. Trimming took off 4 bases at V and 6 bases at J, with 10 bases between the two ends. The material sequenced was PBMCs or a T cell subset sorted from them (not recorded which). The sequence came from an adult woman who had mild COVID-19 (a few samples of this study predate the infection). Cell type and time point are not known. The chain recombines TRBV3-1 with TRBJ1-6; possible D gene TRBD1, 6 bases. The CDR3 DNA follows: TGTGCCAGCAGCCTCTGGACAGTTAATTCACCCCTCCACTTT. This translates into CASSLWTVNSPLHF.